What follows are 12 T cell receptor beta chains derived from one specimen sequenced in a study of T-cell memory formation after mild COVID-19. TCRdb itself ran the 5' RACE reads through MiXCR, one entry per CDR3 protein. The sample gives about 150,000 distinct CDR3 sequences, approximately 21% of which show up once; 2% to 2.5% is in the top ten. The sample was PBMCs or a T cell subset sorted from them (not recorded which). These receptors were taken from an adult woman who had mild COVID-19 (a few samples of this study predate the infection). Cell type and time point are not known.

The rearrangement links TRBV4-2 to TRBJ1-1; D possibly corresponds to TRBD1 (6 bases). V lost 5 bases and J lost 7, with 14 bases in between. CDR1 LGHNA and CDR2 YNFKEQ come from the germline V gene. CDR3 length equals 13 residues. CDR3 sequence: CASSNTGTFEAFF. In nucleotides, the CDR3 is TGTGCCAGCAGCAACACAGGGACCTTTGAAGCTTTCTTT.

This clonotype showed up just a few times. CDR3 residues: CASSPPTGDEQYF. The CDR3 region has the DNA TGTGCCAGCTCACCACCAACAGGGGACGAGCAGTACTTC. The chain has TRBV18 and TRBJ2-7; TRBD1 matches 7 bases. J lost 5 bases, V lost 0 bases, and 1 base had no gene match. This CDR3 spans 13 amino acids. Germline V gives CDR1 KGHSH, CDR2 LQKENI.

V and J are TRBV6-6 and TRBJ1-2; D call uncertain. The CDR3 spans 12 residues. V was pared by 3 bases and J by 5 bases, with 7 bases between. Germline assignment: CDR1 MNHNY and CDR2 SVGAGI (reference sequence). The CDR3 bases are TGTGCCAGCAGTTATGGGGAGTATGGCTACACCTTC. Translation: CASSYGEYGYTF.

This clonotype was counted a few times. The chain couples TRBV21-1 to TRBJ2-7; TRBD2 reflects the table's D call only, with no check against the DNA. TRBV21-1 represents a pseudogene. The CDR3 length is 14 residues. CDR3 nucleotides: TGTGCCAGCAGCAACGGACTAGCGACCTACGAGCAGTACTTC. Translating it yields CASSNGLATYEQYF.

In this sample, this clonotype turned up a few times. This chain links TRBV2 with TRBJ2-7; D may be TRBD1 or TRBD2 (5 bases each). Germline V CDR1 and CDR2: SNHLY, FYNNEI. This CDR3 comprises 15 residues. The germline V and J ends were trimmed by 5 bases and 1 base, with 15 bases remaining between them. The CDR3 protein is CASSRRGGTSYEQYF. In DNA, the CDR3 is TGTGCCAGCAGTCGACGGGGCGGAACGTCCTACGAGCAGTACTTC.

CDR3 protein: CASSFGTSTDTQYF. CDR3 nucleotide sequence: TGTGCCAGCAGCTTTGGGACTAGCACAGATACGCAGTATTTT. V is TRBV5-4 and J is TRBJ2-3; TRBD2 might be the D (6 bases). Germline values: CDR1 SGHNT, CDR2 YYREEE (reference sequence). Trimming removed 2 bases from V and 0 bases from J, with 7 bases in between. The CDR3 extends over 14 amino acids.

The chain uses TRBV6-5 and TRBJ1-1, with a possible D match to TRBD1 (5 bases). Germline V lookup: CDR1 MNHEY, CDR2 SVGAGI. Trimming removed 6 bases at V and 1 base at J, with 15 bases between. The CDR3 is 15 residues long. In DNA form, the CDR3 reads TGTGCCAGCAGGGCCTCAGGGTGGGAGAACACTGAAGCTTTCTTT. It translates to CASRASGWENTEAFF.

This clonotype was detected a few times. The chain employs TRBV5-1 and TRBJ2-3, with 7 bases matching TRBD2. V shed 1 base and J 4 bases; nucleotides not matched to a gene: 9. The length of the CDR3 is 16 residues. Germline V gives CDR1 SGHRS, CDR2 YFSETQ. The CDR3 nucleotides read TGCGCCAGCAGCTTGCCGGGAGGAATTTTGGCAGATACGCAGTATTTT. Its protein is CASSLPGGILADTQYF. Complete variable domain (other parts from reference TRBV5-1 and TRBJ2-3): KAGVTQTPRYLIKTRGQQVTLSCSPISGHRSVSWYQQTPGQGLQFLFEYFSETQRNKGNFPGRFSGRQFSNSRSEMNVSTLELGDSALYLCASSLPGGILADTQYFGPGTRLTVL.

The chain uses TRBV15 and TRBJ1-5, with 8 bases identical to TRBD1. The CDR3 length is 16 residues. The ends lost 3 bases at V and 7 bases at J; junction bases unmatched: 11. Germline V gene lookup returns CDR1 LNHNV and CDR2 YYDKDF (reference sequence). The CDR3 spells CATSRPNRGWEQPQHF. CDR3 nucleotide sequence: TGTGCCACCAGCAGGCCAAACAGGGGGTGGGAACAGCCCCAGCATTTT.

The CDR3 DNA sequence: TGTGCCAGCAGCCAAGAAAAGTATGGCTACACCTTC. Amino acid sequence: CASSQEKYGYTF. The chain employs TRBV3-1 and TRBJ1-2; D gene uncertain. V was clipped by 0 bases and J by 5 bases, with 4 bases between them. CDR1 is LGHDT, CDR2 YNNKEL, per germline (reference sequence). CDR3 length: 12 amino acids.

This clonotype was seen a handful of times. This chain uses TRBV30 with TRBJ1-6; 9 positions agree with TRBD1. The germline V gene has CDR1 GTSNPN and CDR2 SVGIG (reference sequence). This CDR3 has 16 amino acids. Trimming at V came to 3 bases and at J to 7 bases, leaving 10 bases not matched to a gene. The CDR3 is CAWREWTGAPNSPLHF. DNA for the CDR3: TGTGCCTGGAGGGAATGGACAGGGGCACCGAATTCACCCCTCCACTTT.

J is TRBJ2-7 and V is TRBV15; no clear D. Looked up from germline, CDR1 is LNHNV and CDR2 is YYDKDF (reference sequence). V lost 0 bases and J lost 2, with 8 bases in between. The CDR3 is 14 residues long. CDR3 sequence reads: CATSRDDTTYEQYF. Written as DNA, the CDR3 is TGTGCCACCAGCAGAGATGACACTACCTACGAGCAGTACTTC.